At least ten counts were recorded for the clone carrying this T cell receptor (beta chain). Its antigen is still unknown. When ophthalmopathy did not progress within 18 months, Graves' hyperthyroidism was considered stable. Template material for amplifying TCR beta CDR3 regions consisted of RNA transcripts. Researchers ran a first-round RT-PCR on the TCR CDR3 using the HTBI primer set. Via MiXCR, TCRdb re-called the multiplex PCR reads, giving one row per CDR3 protein. The repertoire holds about 610,000 distinct CDR3 sequences, with just over 45% as singletons. These data are taken from a study of T cells in Graves' hyperthyroidism and ophthalmopathy. Germline CDR1 and CDR2: SGHTA and FQGNSA. The CDR3 length is 16 residues. V was clipped by 5 bases and J by 1 base; unmatched bases: 5. Study-wide points: Peripheral blood also featured most of the thyroid clonotypes expanded above 0.001. Model-based prediction identified ophthalmopathy a median around seven months prior to its onset.

Sequenced material: peripheral blood or thyroid tissue (not recorded which). This sequence joins TRBV7-2 and TRBJ1-6, with 7 bases aligning to TRBD1. The source of this sequence is a young woman with Graves' hyperthyroidism. CDR3 protein: CASSEQGRSYNSPLHF. CDR3 sequence (DNA): TGTGCCAGCAGCGAACAGGGGAGGTCCTATAATTCACCCCTCCACTTT.